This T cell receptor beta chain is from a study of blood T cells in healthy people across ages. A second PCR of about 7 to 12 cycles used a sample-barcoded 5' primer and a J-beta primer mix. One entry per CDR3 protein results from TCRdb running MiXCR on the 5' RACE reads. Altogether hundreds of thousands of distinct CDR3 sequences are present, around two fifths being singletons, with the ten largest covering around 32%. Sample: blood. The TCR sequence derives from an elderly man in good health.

CDR3 sequence (DNA): TGTGCCAGCAGTGTTGATAGCGGGGTTCCAAAAGAGACCCAGTACTTC. This sequence encodes CASSVDSGVPKETQYF. This rearrangement joins TRBV2 to TRBJ2-5; 8 bases map to TRBD2. J gave up 3 bases and V 4 bases, and 10 bases lay outside the gene matches. Germline lookup yields CDR1 SNHLY and CDR2 FYNNEI. This CDR3 comprises 16 residues.